These 21 T cell receptor beta chains share one sample of origin, sequenced in a study of monozygotic twins with inflammatory bowel disease. TCRdb reworked the 5' RACE reads into one entry per CDR3 protein, no DNA. Its table records 300,000 to 350,000 distinct CDR3 sequences. The specimen was blood. All receptors derive from a human donor with ulcerative colitis or Crohn's disease, or a healthy co-twin of an affected twin (not recorded which).

The chain employs TRBV12-3 or TRBV12-4 and TRBJ2-1; TCRdb's D call of TRBD2 is untestable without DNA. This CDR3 is built from 15 residues. The CDR3: CASSAIFGGPSEQFF.

The gene calls are TRBV5-1 and TRBJ2-1; with no DNA, the TCRdb D assignment of TRBD1 cannot be verified. Germline V CDR1 and CDR2: SGHRS, YFSETQ. The CDR3 has 16 residues. The CDR3 spells CASSFATGPSYNEQFF.

CDR3 protein: CASSLLGAYTSGPETQYF. This chain links TRBV7-3 with TRBJ2-5; TCRdb reports TRBD2, a call that lacks DNA to check it against. Germline V gives CDR1 SGHTA, CDR2 FQGTGA. The CDR3 loop spans 18 amino acids.

This chain links TRBV20-1 with TRBJ2-2; the TRBD2 assignment by TCRdb is unverifiable without DNA. The germline V gene encodes CDR1 DFQATT and CDR2 SNEGSKA (reference sequence). The CDR3 covers 14 residues. The CDR3 sequence is CSASRGGDTGELFF.

This chain joins TRBV28 and TRBJ2-3; TCRdb gives TRBD1 as the D gene, but with no DNA this cannot be confirmed. CDR3 length: 15 residues. From germline, CDR1 is MDHEN and CDR2 SYDVKM. The CDR3 reads CASSLLLAGETGEYF.

CDR3 residues: CASSYKGRTEAFF. This chain joins TRBV6-2 or TRBV6-3 and TRBJ1-1; TCRdb indicates TRBD1, and absent DNA this call remains unverified. Germline-derived CDR1 and CDR2 are MNHEY and SVGEGT. The CDR3 has 13 residues.

V and J are TRBV5-1 and TRBJ2-2; the TCRdb call, TRBD1, lacks DNA for checking. This CDR3 spans 15 amino acids. In germline, CDR1 is SGHRS, CDR2 YFSETQ. The CDR3 sequence: CASSFGGYTTGELFF.

The CDR3: CAISDSGGTHQPQHF. The V and J genes are TRBV10-3 and TRBJ1-5. Germline V gives CDR1 ENHRY, CDR2 SYGVKD. The CDR3 runs 15 residues.

V gene TRBV28 combines with J gene TRBJ2-2. Looked up from germline, CDR1 is MDHEN and CDR2 is SYDVKM. This CDR3 contains 12 residues. The chain's CDR3 is CASTGRAGELFF.

The chain carries TRBV29-1 and TRBJ2-6; as DNA is missing, the TRBD2 call by TCRdb cannot be tested. The CDR3 is made up of 18 amino acids. Germline V gene lookup returns CDR1 SQVTM and CDR2 ANQGSEA. Here the CDR3 reads CSVFHRIPSSSGANVLTF.

V gene TRBV20-1 combines with J gene TRBJ2-3; TCRdb designates TRBD2, a call that cannot be tested without DNA. The V gene's germline CDR1 is DFQATT and CDR2 SNEGSKA (reference sequence). CDR3 size: 15 residues. This chain's CDR3 is CSASLTSGPTDTQYF.

This chain uses TRBV6-1 with TRBJ1-5; TCRdb calls TRBD1, which cannot be checked without DNA. The CDR3 has 13 residues. In germline, CDR1 is MNHNS, CDR2 SASEGT. The CDR3 reads CAGSGVFNQPQHF.

J is TRBJ1-1 and V is TRBV19; checking the TCRdb D call of TRBD1 is not possible without DNA. The CDR3 sequence is 14 residues long. Germline CDR1 LNHDA, CDR2 SQIVND (reference sequence). This CDR3 is CASTRGWGSSEAFF.

This chain links TRBV5-1 with TRBJ1-5; TCRdb's D gene call, TRBD1, goes unchecked for lack of DNA. The CDR3 loop spans 14 amino acids. CDR1 and CDR2 (germline): SGHRS, YFSETQ. Here the CDR3 reads CASSPGGSGQPQHF.

The J gene is TRBJ2-3, the V gene TRBV28; there is no DNA to check the TCRdb D call of TRBD1. Germline lookup yields CDR1 MDHEN and CDR2 SYDVKM. CDR3 length: 15 residues. This CDR3 is CASRAGTGTTDTQYF.

This chain links TRBV11-3 with TRBJ2-3. Germline lookup yields CDR1 SGHNT and CDR2 YENEEA. The CDR3 spans 14 residues. Here the CDR3 reads CASSLVSSADTQYF.

V usage is TRBV4-1 and J usage is TRBJ2-3; absent DNA, TCRdb's TRBD1 call cannot be checked. From germline, CDR1 is MGHRA and CDR2 YSYEKL. This CDR3 has 15 amino acids. Here the CDR3 reads CASSPGTGVADTQYF.

The chain links TRBV30 to TRBJ1-4; TCRdb outputs TRBD1, but without DNA this stays unchecked. The CDR3 is made up of 14 amino acids. Germline V gives CDR1 GTSNPN, CDR2 SVGIG (reference sequence). CDR3 amino acids: CAWSAPGTPSKLFF. The whole variable domain, filled in from reference TRBV30 and TRBJ1-4, reads SQTIHQWPATLVQPVGSPLSLECTVEGTSNPNLYWYRQAAGRGLQLLFYSVGIGQISSEVPQNLSASRPQDRQFILSSKKLLLSDSGFYLCAWSAPGTPSKLFFGSGTQLSVL.

The gene calls are TRBV5-1 and TRBJ2-3; the D gene TCRdb calls, TRBD1, cannot be checked with no DNA. The CDR3 spans 15 residues. The germline CDR1 and CDR2 sequences are SGHRS and YFSETQ. The CDR3 here is CASSLLPGATDTQYF.

CDR3 amino acids: CSATKGSPTDTQYF. The J gene is TRBJ2-3, the V gene TRBV20-1; TCRdb indicates TRBD1, and absent DNA this call remains unverified. The length of the CDR3 is 14 residues. Germline values: CDR1 DFQATT, CDR2 SNEGSKA (reference sequence).

The rearrangement joins TRBV19 to TRBJ2-7; the TRBD1 assignment by TCRdb is unverifiable without DNA. Germline CDR1 is LNHDA and CDR2 is SQIVND (reference sequence). This CDR3 has 13 amino acids. This CDR3 is CASSATGLDEQYF.